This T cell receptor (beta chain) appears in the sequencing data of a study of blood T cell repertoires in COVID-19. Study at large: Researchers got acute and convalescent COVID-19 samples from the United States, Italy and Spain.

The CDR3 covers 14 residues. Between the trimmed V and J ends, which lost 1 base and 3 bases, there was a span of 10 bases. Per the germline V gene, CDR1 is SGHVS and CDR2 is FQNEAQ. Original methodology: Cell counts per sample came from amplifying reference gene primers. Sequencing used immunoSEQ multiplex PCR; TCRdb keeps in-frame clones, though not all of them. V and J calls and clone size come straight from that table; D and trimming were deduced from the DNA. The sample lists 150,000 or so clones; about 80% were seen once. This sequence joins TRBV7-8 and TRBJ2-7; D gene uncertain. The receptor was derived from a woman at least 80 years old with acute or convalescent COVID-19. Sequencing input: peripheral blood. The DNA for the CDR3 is TGTGCCAGCAGCTTAGGGTACAGTGACTACGAGCAGTACTTC. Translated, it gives CASSLGYSDYEQYF.